The clone carrying this T cell receptor (beta chain) was detected only once. The antigen remains undetermined. The data stem from a study of T cell responses to AZD1222 COVID-19 vaccine. Data came from immunoSEQ multiplex PCR; TCRdb stores just in-frame clones and leaves some out. The profile shows approximately 96,000 clones, around 84% of them singletons. Germline V CDR1 and CDR2: SGHTA, FQGNSA. This CDR3 region has 17 residues. V shed 5 bases, J shed 4 bases, and the junction held 15 bases outside the gene matches. General study points: A mostly white British donor set with more females was recruited, and clonal diversity was possibly underestimated. There were repertoire samples only from the period after the peak T cell response.

The chain is built from TRBV7-2 and TRBJ2-3; 7 bases line up with TRBD1. The source is an adult who received the AZD1222 COVID-19 vaccine. The sequencing used peripheral blood, collected 28 days after the second AZD1222 dose. In nucleotides, the CDR3 is TGTGCCAGCAGCCCCCGAGGTCGACAGGGCTGGGCAGATACGCAGTATTTT. As protein: CASSPRGRQGWADTQYF. Variable domain in full (rest from reference TRBV7-2 and TRBJ2-3): GAGVSQSPSNKVTEKGKDVELRCDPISGHTALYWYRQSLGQGLEFLIYFQGNSAPDKSGLPSDRFSAERTGGSVSTLTIQRTQQEDSAVYLCASSPRGRQGWADTQYFGPGTRLTVL.